What follows are 31 T cell receptor beta chains derived from one specimen sequenced in a study of technical replicates of blood from a handful of donors. Clones were sequenced by immunoSEQ multiplex PCR, and TCRdb holds only the in-frame ones, with some missing. The data hold under 90,000 clones, with 85% to 95% observed a single time. The specimen sequenced was T cells isolated from PBMCs. These receptor sequences come from a human donor in good health.

This chain joins TRBV30 and TRBJ1-1, with TRBD1 identical over 8 bases. CDR1 GTSNPN and CDR2 SVGIG come from the germline V gene (reference sequence). The CDR3 spans 12 residues. With V trimmed by 4 bases and J by 7 bases, 5 bases remained unmatched. The CDR3: CAWTGQGGEAFF. As DNA, the CDR3 is TGTGCCTGGACAGGACAGGGCGGTGAAGCTTTCTTT. The entire variable domain, with the rest obtained from reference TRBV30 and TRBJ1-1, is as follows: SQTIHQWPATLVQPVGSPLSLECTVEGTSNPNLYWYRQAAGRGLQLLFYSVGIGQISSEVPQNLSASRPQDRQFILSSKKLLLSDSGFYLCAWTGQGGEAFFGQGTRLTVV.

The V and J genes are TRBV4-1 and TRBJ2-3; D perhaps matches TRBD2 (6 bases). The CDR3 is 15 amino acids. V was clipped by 2 bases and J by 0 bases, with 9 bases between them. The germline V gene has CDR1 MGHRA and CDR2 YSYEKL. CDR3 residues: CASSQLAASTDTQYF. DNA of the CDR3: TGCGCCAGCAGCCAATTAGCGGCTAGCACAGATACGCAGTATTTT.

The rearrangement joins TRBV10-3 to TRBJ1-2; 9 bases are a match to TRBD1. The CDR3 is 13 residues long. The germline gives CDR1 ENHRY, CDR2 SYGVKD. V dropped 7 bases and J dropped 6; count of bases not matched to a gene: 6. The CDR3 DNA reads as TGTGCCATCACCGGGACAGGGTACAATGGCTACACCTTC. Translation: CAITGTGYNGYTF.

V is TRBV30 and J is TRBJ2-3; the match to TRBD1 covers 7 bases. Germline V gene sequence: CDR1 GTSNPN, CDR2 SVGIG (reference sequence). The V gene end was trimmed by 1 base and the J gene end by 2 bases; junction bases not matched to a gene: 3. The CDR3 covers 14 residues. The CDR3 sequence is CAWSEGQTTDTQYF. The CDR3, as DNA: TGTGCCTGGAGTGAGGGACAGACCACAGATACGCAGTATTTT.

This chain links TRBV11-3 with TRBJ1-1; D uncertain. CDR1 SGHNT and CDR2 YENEEA come from the germline V gene. Trimming shortened V by 4 bases and J by 0 bases, and 12 bases separated the two germline ends. The CDR3 runs 15 residues. CDR3 protein: CASSSAAAMNTEAFF. CDR3 coding DNA: TGTGCCAGCAGCTCCGCGGCGGCTATGAACACTGAAGCTTTCTTT.

The sample holds one count of this clone. The genes are TRBV5-1 and TRBJ1-1; no clear D gene. Trimming took 0 bases from V and 0 from J, leaving 9 bases between them. There are 15 residues in the CDR3. Germline values: CDR1 SGHRS, CDR2 YFSETQ. CDR3 DNA sequence: TGCGCCAGCAGCTTGGGAGGCAGAATGAACACTGAAGCTTTCTTT. Translating it yields CASSLGGRMNTEAFF.

The CDR3 DNA reads TGTGCCAGCAGCGTAGATCCGGGACACAACAGGAACACTGAAGCTTTCTTT. Its translation: CASSVDPGHNRNTEAFF. The chain has TRBV9 and TRBJ1-1, with a possible D match to TRBD1 (6 bases). CDR3 length: 17 amino acids. The V gene's germline CDR1 is SGDLS and CDR2 YYNGEE. Trimming took off 0 bases at V and 1 base at J, with 16 bases between the two ends.

J is TRBJ2-1 and V is TRBV18; 7 bases are a match to TRBD1. CDR1 is KGHSH, CDR2 LQKENI, per germline. V lost 1 base and J lost 6; bases outside the gene matches: 3. The CDR3 contains 14 residues. Written as DNA, the CDR3 is TGTGCCAGCTCACCACGGGACAGCAGCAATGAGCAGTTCTTC. It encodes CASSPRDSSNEQFF.

V and J are TRBV6-5 and TRBJ2-7; 7 bases align to TRBD1. V lost 2 bases, J lost 0 bases, and 4 bases stayed unmatched. The CDR3 runs 15 residues. CDR1 MNHEY and CDR2 SVGAGI come from the germline V gene. CDR3 nucleotides: TGTGCCAGCAGTTACGCCAGGGGGTCCTCCTACGAGCAGTACTTC. Its protein product is CASSYARGSSYEQYF.

The rearrangement joins TRBV19 to TRBJ2-3; possible D gene TRBD2, 7 bases. This CDR3 is built from 15 residues. V was clipped by 4 bases and J by 3 bases, with 14 bases between them. The germline V gene encodes CDR1 LNHDA and CDR2 SQIVND (reference sequence). Written as DNA, the CDR3 is TGTGCCAGTAGTACGGGGGGCTATCGAACAGATACGCAGTATTTT. As protein: CASSTGGYRTDTQYF.

V gene TRBV30 combines with J gene TRBJ2-7, with D possibly TRBD1 on 5 matching bases. Germline CDR1 GTSNPN, CDR2 SVGIG (reference sequence). The CDR3 covers 12 residues. Trimming removed 1 base from V and 4 bases from J, with 8 bases in between. CDR3 loop: CAWSGSGYEQYF. The CDR3 coding sequence is TGTGCCTGGAGTGGGTCAGGGTACGAGCAGTACTTC. Together with reference TRBV30 and TRBJ2-7, the CDR3 gives the full variable domain: SQTIHQWPATLVQPVGSPLSLECTVEGTSNPNLYWYRQAAGRGLQLLFYSVGIGQISSEVPQNLSASRPQDRQFILSSKKLLLSDSGFYLCAWSGSGYEQYFGPGTRLTVT.

The chain links TRBV6-1 to TRBJ1-2; D is unclear. The V end was cut by 0 bases, the J end by 3 bases, with 11 bases between. The CDR3 spans 15 residues. CDR1 is MNHNS and CDR2 is SASEGT in the germline V gene. DNA for the CDR3: TGTGCCAGCAGTGAAGCGGCGGAGGTGTACTATGGCTACACCTTC. Its translation is CASSEAAEVYYGYTF.

This chain links TRBV7-8 with TRBJ2-7; weak D call: TRBD1 (6 bases). Trimming left V 2 bases short and J 0 bases short, with 8 bases between. From germline, CDR1 is SGHVS and CDR2 FQNEAQ. This CDR3 contains 14 residues. This CDR3 is CASSLQQGSYEQYF. CDR3 in DNA: TGTGCCAGCAGCTTACAACAGGGCTCCTACGAGCAGTACTTC.

The J gene is TRBJ2-1, the V gene TRBV25-1, with D possibly being TRBD2 (6 bases). CDR3 length: 14 residues. V was trimmed by 5 bases and J by 4 bases, leaving 12 bases between them. Germline V gives CDR1 MGHDK, CDR2 SYGVNS. The CDR3 nucleotides are TGTGCCAGCAGTCTGGGGGGACCATACAATGAGCAGTTCTTC. The encoded protein is CASSLGGPYNEQFF.

The count of this clone is one. This chain links TRBV30 with TRBJ1-1; 7 bases fit TRBD1. CDR1 and CDR2 from the germline V gene are GTSNPN and SVGIG (reference sequence). The CDR3 runs to 13 residues. J gave up 4 bases and V 3 bases, and 5 bases lay outside the gene matches. In DNA, the CDR3 is TGTGCCTGGAGCCTACAGGGGTTCACTGAAGCTTTCTTT. This codes for CAWSLQGFTEAFF.

V is TRBV5-4 and J is TRBJ1-2; D not certain. Between the trimmed V and J ends, which lost 2 bases and 2 bases, there was a span of 10 bases. The CDR3 covers 14 residues. Looked up from germline, CDR1 is SGHNT and CDR2 is YYREEE (reference sequence). The CDR3 reads CASSFEAVNYGYTF. CDR3 sequence (DNA): TGTGCCAGCAGCTTCGAAGCGGTAAACTATGGCTACACCTTC.

This chain links TRBV6-6 with TRBJ2-3, with a tentative D call TRBD1 (5 bases). The length of the CDR3 is 15 residues. Looked up from germline, CDR1 is MNHNY and CDR2 is SVGAGI (reference sequence). The V and J ends lost 1 base and 4 bases respectively, with 12 bases between them. The CDR3, as DNA: TGTGCCAGCAGTTACTTACAGGTGGCTGCAGATACGCAGTATTTT. It specifies CASSYLQVAADTQYF.

With respect to this clone: A junction end diverges from the germline sequence, so it may reflect a read error. The chain has TRBV11-2 and TRBJ2-7, with 15 bases aligning to TRBD2. CDR3 length equals 15 residues. Germline loops: CDR1 SGHAT, CDR2 FQNNGV. The CDR3 coding sequence is TGTGCCAGCAGCCCAGGAGCGGGACTAGCGGGAGGATGGTTCTTC. It specifies CASSPGAGLAGGWFF.

This clone was observed a single time. The chain uses TRBV9 and TRBJ1-2, with D possibly TRBD1 on 6 matching bases. The germline gives CDR1 SGDLS, CDR2 YYNGEE. Trimming shortened V by 3 bases and J by 4 bases, and 10 bases separated the two germline ends. The CDR3 is 13 amino acids. CDR3 bases: TGTGCCAGCAGCGCCGGGACACTCTATGGCTACACCTTC. The encoded protein is CASSAGTLYGYTF.

The chain couples TRBV9 to TRBJ2-3; D possibly corresponds to TRBD2 (5 bases). This CDR3 has 14 amino acids. The germline V and J ends were trimmed by 0 bases and 9 bases, with 14 bases remaining between them. Germline assignment: CDR1 SGDLS and CDR2 YYNGEE. CDR3: CASSVGIGGYTQYF. The CDR3, as DNA: TGTGCCAGCAGCGTAGGTATCGGCGGGTACACGCAGTATTTT.

Concerning this clone itself: A read error is likely, as this CDR3 ends without the conserved phenylalanine or tryptophan. The limits of the CDR3 on the DNA are not certain, so only TCRdb's listed CDR3 is given. The chain has TRBV28 and TRBJ1-1; the D call in the table, TRBD1, was not verified against the DNA. With termini counted, the CDR3 has 13 amino acids. Per the germline V gene, CDR1 is MDHEN and CDR2 is SYDVKM. The CDR3 sequence is CASSLKGQGLSMV.

J is TRBJ1-2 and V is TRBV7-8; 10 bases line up with TRBD1. The CDR3 length is 14 residues. The V gene end was trimmed by 7 bases and the J gene end by 4 bases; junction bases not matched to a gene: 6. Looked up from germline, CDR1 is SGHVS and CDR2 is FQNEAQ. CDR3 protein: CASTRDRGAYGYTF. CDR3 nucleotides: TGTGCCAGCACTAGGGACAGGGGAGCCTATGGCTACACCTTC.

The V call is TRBV5-1, the J call TRBJ1-4; 8 bases align to TRBD1. This CDR3 is built from 16 residues. The trim removed 4 bases at V and 2 bases at J, leaving 7 bases unmatched. From germline, CDR1 is SGHRS and CDR2 YFSETQ. The CDR3 region has the DNA TGCGCCAGCAGCACGGGACAGGATAGTACTAATGAAAAACTGTTTTTT. Its translation: CASSTGQDSTNEKLFF.

The chain recombines TRBV27 with TRBJ2-1, with 11 bases lining up with TRBD2. The J segment lost 8 bases and the V segment lost 7 bases, leaving 16 bases of the junction unmatched. The CDR3 has 17 residues. Germline values: CDR1 MNHEY, CDR2 SMNVEV (reference sequence). The CDR3 DNA follows: TGTGCCAGCACCTTTTTACCTCTAGCGGGAGGAGTACATGAGCAGTTCTTC. Translation gives CASTFLPLAGGVHEQFF.

The rearrangement links TRBV6-5 to TRBJ2-7; 11 bases agree with TRBD1. This CDR3 is built from 15 residues. Germline lookup yields CDR1 MNHEY and CDR2 SVGAGI. V lost 2 bases and J lost 3; bases outside the gene matches: 3. The CDR3 DNA reads as TGTGCCAGCAGTTACGGGACAGGGGGGATCTACGAGCAGTACTTC. Its translation is CASSYGTGGIYEQYF.

The chain uses TRBV5-1 and TRBJ2-1; D possibly corresponds to TRBD2 (6 bases). CDR3 length equals 13 residues. Germline values: CDR1 SGHRS, CDR2 YFSETQ. V lost 4 bases and J 8 bases, leaving 13 bases between the germline ends. The CDR3 region has the DNA TGCGCCAGCAGCCTGGGCGGGGTGCATGAGCAGTTCTTC. Its protein product is CASSLGGVHEQFF. Full variable domain (remainder filled in from reference TRBV5-1 and TRBJ2-1): KAGVTQTPRYLIKTRGQQVTLSCSPISGHRSVSWYQQTPGQGLQFLFEYFSETQRNKGNFPGRFSGRQFSNSRSEMNVSTLELGDSALYLCASSLGGVHEQFFGPGTRLTVL.

This clone was observed once. This chain joins TRBV29-1 and TRBJ1-1, with D perhaps matching TRBD1 (6 bases). V was pared by 5 bases and J by 8 bases, with 21 bases between. Germline V lookup: CDR1 SQVTM, CDR2 ANQGSEA. The CDR3 covers 14 residues. In DNA form, the CDR3 reads TGCAGCGTTCTACGGATGGGGGACACTGAGGAAGCTTTCTTT. Protein product: CSVLRMGDTEEAFF.

The CDR3 DNA reads TGTGCCAGCAGTCCCGGGACAGGGCCCGCCTACGAGCAGTACTTC. Translated: CASSPGTGPAYEQYF. The chain joins TRBV6-5 to TRBJ2-7, with TRBD1 identical over 9 bases. The V gene's germline CDR1 is MNHEY and CDR2 SVGAGI. The CDR3 totals 15 residues. V trimming: 5 bases; J trimming: 2 bases; junction bases outside the gene matches: 7.

This chain joins TRBV11-3 and TRBJ2-7, with D possibly TRBD1 on 6 matching bases. The CDR3 length is 16 residues. The V gene lost 5 bases and the J gene lost 0 bases, with 17 bases spanning the gap. Looked up from germline, CDR1 is SGHNT and CDR2 is YENEEA. This CDR3 reads CASSPLRTVLSYEQYF. The DNA for the CDR3 is TGTGCCAGCAGCCCTCTAAGGACAGTCCTCTCCTACGAGCAGTACTTC.

This chain joins TRBV28 and TRBJ2-7, with 10 positions matching TRBD1. Germline V gene data show CDR1 as MDHEN and CDR2 as SYDVKM. V trimming: 6 bases; J trimming: 2 bases; junction bases outside the gene matches: 7. The CDR3 has 15 residues. The CDR3: CASRPGQGTAYEQYF. CDR3 nucleotides: TGTGCCAGCAGGCCGGGACAGGGGACAGCCTACGAGCAGTACTTC. The full variable domain, rest sourced from reference TRBV28 and TRBJ2-7, is DVKVTQSSRYLVKRTGEKVFLECVQDMDHENMFWYRQDPGLGLRLIYFSYDVKMKEKGDIPEGYSVSREKKERFSLILESASTNQTSMYLCASRPGQGTAYEQYFGPGTRLTVT.

The chain carries TRBV11-2 and TRBJ1-1, with D possibly TRBD1 on 5 matching bases. V lost 3 bases to trimming and J lost 6 bases, with 14 bases between them. This CDR3 has 14 residues. Germline assignment: CDR1 SGHAT and CDR2 FQNNGV. The CDR3: CASSFVGQGAEAFF. CDR3 bases: TGTGCCAGCAGCTTCGTGGGTCAAGGGGCTGAAGCTTTCTTT.